These 29 T cell receptor beta chains came from one sample sequenced in a study of cytomegalovirus exposure and HLA in healthy donors. 60 Vbeta and 13 Jbeta primers were used in PCR. The method was immunoSEQ multiplex PCR; TCRdb's version includes in-frame clones alone and lacks a portion of them. The sample records 270,000 or so clones, 86% being singletons. Sequencing was done on a sample of PBMCs. These receptors originate from a middle-aged man in good health and CMV-seropositive.

This clone has only one observation. The chain is built from TRBV25-1 and TRBJ2-5; 9 bases map to TRBD2. Trimming at V came to 8 bases and at J to 5 bases, leaving 6 bases not matched to a gene. The CDR3 runs 13 residues. Germline V gene sequence: CDR1 MGHDK, CDR2 SYGVNS. CDR3 protein: CASGAGGGETQYF. DNA of the CDR3: TGTGCCAGCGGAGCGGGAGGTGGCGAGACCCAGTACTTC.

This clone has more than one count but fewer than ten. The chain joins TRBV6-6 to TRBJ2-7; TRBD1 matches 9 bases. The V gene's germline CDR1 is MNHNY and CDR2 SVGAGI (reference sequence). V lost 0 bases to trimming and J lost 3 bases; unmatched junction nucleotides: 6. This CDR3 region has 16 residues. CDR3 in DNA: TGTGCCAGCAGTTACTCTCTTTCGGGACAGGGCTACGAGCAGTACTTC. It is translated as CASSYSLSGQGYEQYF.

This clone was counted a single time. The chain employs TRBV19 and TRBJ1-6; 7 nucleotides align to TRBD1. Germline CDR1 LNHDA, CDR2 SQIVND (reference sequence). J lost 6 bases, V lost 9 bases, and 2 bases had no gene match. This CDR3 contains 12 residues. The CDR3 DNA follows: TGTGCCAGCAGGGGGTTTAATTCACCCCTCCACTTT. It yields the protein CASRGFNSPLHF.

The rearrangement links TRBV28 to TRBJ1-2; 7 nucleotides line up with TRBD1. V dropped 4 bases and J dropped 4; count of bases not matched to a gene: 9. This CDR3 is 15 amino acids long. Germline values: CDR1 MDHEN, CDR2 SYDVKM. CDR3 bases: TGTGCCAGCAGTTCACCGACAGGGTATAGCTATGGCTACACCTTC. Residues: CASSSPTGYSYGYTF.

The chain uses TRBV6-1 and TRBJ2-5; 8 bases are shared with TRBD2. The end of the DNA is better explained by TRBJ2-7, so the J call may be wrong. Germline V gene data show CDR1 as MNHNS and CDR2 as SASEGT. CDR3 size: 15 residues. The CDR3 DNA is TGTGCCAGCAGTGAAACTAGCGGAGGCCCCTACGAGCAGTACTTC. Translated: CASSETSGGPYEQYF.

The rearrangement uses TRBV5-1 and TRBJ2-7, with 8 nucleotides matching TRBD1. Germline assignment: CDR1 SGHRS and CDR2 YFSETQ. The CDR3 contains 15 residues. V was clipped by 4 bases and J by 2 bases; unmatched bases: 8. CDR3 amino acids: CASSANRGTAYEQYF. CDR3 sequence (DNA): TGCGCCAGCAGCGCGAACAGGGGGACAGCCTACGAGCAGTACTTC.

The chain employs TRBV21-1 and TRBJ2-7; the table gives TRBD2 as D, unverified against the DNA. TRBV21-1 counts as a pseudogene. This CDR3 has 15 residues. CDR3 sequence reads: CASSAGSIGFYEQYF. The CDR3 nucleotides are TGTGCCAGCAGCGCCGGGTCCATTGGGTTCTACGAGCAGTACTTC.

V is TRBV19 and J is TRBJ2-5; no reliable D call. CDR1 and CDR2 from the germline V gene are LNHDA and SQIVND (reference sequence). CDR3 length: 13 amino acids. The ends were cut back, 3 bases at V and 9 bases at J, with 14 bases in the middle. The CDR3 region has the DNA TGTGCCAGTAGTATTGGCAGCCTCCGGGCCCAGTACTTC. This encodes CASSIGSLRAQYF.

The chain has TRBV6-5 and TRBJ2-6, with D tentatively TRBD2 (5 bases). V dropped 5 bases and J dropped 4 bases, with 9 bases sitting between them. CDR1 is MNHEY and CDR2 is SVGAGI in the germline V gene. The CDR3 extends over 14 amino acids. Written as DNA, the CDR3 is TGTGCCAGCAGTGACCCGGGGGGGGCCAACGTCCTGACTTTC. Translating it yields CASSDPGGANVLTF.

The genes are TRBV5-1 and TRBJ1-6, with D unresolved. CDR3 size: 15 residues. V shed 5 bases and J shed 10 bases, with 19 bases lying between them. Per the germline V gene, CDR1 is SGHRS and CDR2 is YFSETQ. CDR3 sequence reads: CASRIGEAFFSPLHF. CDR3 nucleotides: TGCGCCAGCAGAATCGGTGAAGCGTTCTTCTCACCCCTCCACTTT.

The chain uses TRBV6-1 and TRBJ1-6; a weak D match, TRBD1 (5 bases). V lost 8 bases to trimming and J lost 7 bases, with 12 bases between them. Germline assignment: CDR1 MNHNS and CDR2 SASEGT. This CDR3 has 13 amino acids. Written as DNA, the CDR3 is TGTGCCAGCCGGGACGGACTAAATTCACCCCTCCACTTT. Translated: CASRDGLNSPLHF.

J is TRBJ2-1 and V is TRBV5-1; the D is unclear. Germline V gives CDR1 SGHRS, CDR2 YFSETQ. V lost 5 bases and J lost 7, with 13 bases in between. This CDR3 has 13 residues. The CDR3, as DNA: TGCGCCAGCAGACCCGCTAGTACGAATGAGCAGTTCTTC. Protein product: CASRPASTNEQFF.

This chain uses TRBV4-2 with TRBJ2-7, with 14 bases fitting TRBD2. This CDR3 contains 16 residues. In germline, CDR1 is LGHNA, CDR2 YNFKEQ. V trimming: 6 bases; J trimming: 5 bases; junction bases outside the gene matches: 9. The CDR3 sequence is CASRGRLAGGPHEQYF. CDR3 DNA sequence: TGTGCCAGCAGGGGAAGACTAGCGGGAGGGCCCCACGAGCAGTACTTC.

The genes are TRBV19 and TRBJ2-7; 8 nucleotides agree with TRBD2. The CDR3 is 16 residues long. Trimming at V came to 6 bases and at J to 2 bases, leaving 12 bases not matched to a gene. Germline V gene lookup returns CDR1 LNHDA and CDR2 SQIVND (reference sequence). This CDR3 is CASRPGAREVPYEQYF. CDR3 DNA: TGTGCCAGTAGACCCGGAGCGCGGGAGGTCCCCTACGAGCAGTACTTC.

This chain joins TRBV2 and TRBJ1-6; D gene uncertain. CDR3 length: 16 amino acids. Germline assignment: CDR1 SNHLY and CDR2 FYNNEI. Trimming pared 6 bases from V and 0 bases from J, leaving 12 bases between. CDR3 DNA: TGTGCCAGCAGGAGTGGGCCGAGCTCCTATAATTCACCCCTCCACTTT. Translation: CASRSGPSSYNSPLHF.

The V and J genes are TRBV10-3 and TRBJ2-7, with a tentative D call TRBD1 (6 bases). Germline V gives CDR1 ENHRY, CDR2 SYGVKD. Trimming took off 6 bases at V and 1 base at J, with 16 bases between the two ends. This CDR3 spans 15 amino acids. CDR3 region: CAIRDQDRPSYEQYF. Written as DNA, the CDR3 is TGTGCCATCAGGGACCAGGACAGACCATCCTACGAGCAGTACTTC.

The chain recombines TRBV2 with TRBJ1-2; D is uncertain. In germline, CDR1 is SNHLY, CDR2 FYNNEI. The CDR3 has 11 residues. The germline V and J ends were trimmed by 3 bases and 6 bases, with 5 bases remaining between them. DNA for the CDR3: TGTGCCAGCAGTGAGGCCGATGGCTACACCTTC. It encodes CASSEADGYTF.

V and J are TRBV29-1 and TRBJ1-2; D unclear. V shed 5 bases and J shed 7 bases, with 8 bases lying between them. The CDR3 is made up of 10 amino acids. Germline-derived CDR1 and CDR2 are SQVTM and ANQGSEA. As DNA, the CDR3 is TGCAGCGTTCCAGGCTCTGGCTACACCTTC. It codes for CSVPGSGYTF.

The chain is built from TRBV4-1 and TRBJ2-5, with D maybe TRBD1 (6 bases). The end of the DNA aligns better with TRBJ2-7, so the J call may be wrong. This CDR3 spans 15 amino acids. Germline assignment: CDR1 MGHRA and CDR2 YSYEKL. The CDR3 coding sequence is TGCGCCAGCAGCAACGGACAGTTAGGTTCCTACGAGCAGTACTTC. It is translated as CASSNGQLGSYEQYF.

In its sample, this clone was seen a few times. V and J are TRBV18 and TRBJ1-1; maybe TRBD1 (5 bases). Germline-derived CDR1 and CDR2 are KGHSH and LQKENI. The V and J ends lost 5 bases and 1 base respectively, with 8 bases between them. This CDR3 has 13 residues. The DNA for the CDR3 is TGTGCCAGCTCATACGACAGGAACACTGAAGCTTTCTTT. It yields the protein CASSYDRNTEAFF.

This CDR3 reads CASSPGTAEKLFF. The CDR3 DNA reads as TGTGCCAGCTCACCAGGGACAGCTGAAAAACTGTTTTTT. The genes are TRBV18 and TRBJ1-4, with TRBD1 matching over 7 bases. Germline CDR1 is KGHSH and CDR2 is LQKENI. The CDR3 totals 13 residues. V lost 2 bases and J lost 7; bases outside the gene matches: 1.

V is TRBV7-2 and J is TRBJ2-2; possibly TRBD2 for D (6 bases). The V gene lost 6 bases and the J gene lost 1 base, with 9 bases spanning the gap. CDR1 is SGHTA and CDR2 is FQGNSA in the germline V gene. The CDR3 contains 14 residues. Here the CDR3 reads CASSSSVNTGELFF. The CDR3 nucleotides are TGTGCCAGCAGTTCTAGCGTGAACACCGGGGAGCTGTTTTTT.

CDR3 bases: TGTGCCAGCAGCACCAGGACTAGCGGAAGTGGAGAGACCCAGTACTTC. Protein sequence: CASSTRTSGSGETQYF. The chain joins TRBV7-2 to TRBJ2-5; TRBD2 matches 10 bases. CDR3 length equals 16 residues. CDR1 is SGHTA and CDR2 is FQGNSA in the germline V gene. V gave up 5 bases and J gave up 4 bases; unmatched junction bases: 10. Filled out from reference TRBV7-2 and TRBJ2-5, the complete variable domain reads GAGVSQSPSNKVTEKGKDVELRCDPISGHTALYWYRQSLGQGLEFLIYFQGNSAPDKSGLPSDRFSAERTGGSVSTLTIQRTQQEDSAVYLCASSTRTSGSGETQYFGPGTRLLVL.

V is TRBV28 and J is TRBJ1-5, with 7 bases matching TRBD1. The CDR3 is 15 residues long. With 6 bases clipped from V and 1 base from J, the junction kept 6 bases outside the gene matches. The germline CDR1 and CDR2 sequences are MDHEN and SYDVKM. In DNA, the CDR3 is TGTGCCAGCAGCCGACCGGGACAGAGCAATCAGCCCCAGCATTTT. Its protein product is CASSRPGQSNQPQHF.

V usage is TRBV5-8 and J usage is TRBJ1-2, with no clear D. CDR1 and CDR2 from the germline V gene are SGHTS and YDEGEE. This CDR3 comprises 12 residues. V was pared by 7 bases and J by 4 bases, with 11 bases between. This chain's CDR3 is CASGRFSYGYTF. The CDR3 DNA is TGTGCCAGCGGGAGGTTCTCCTATGGCTACACCTTC.

The chain recombines TRBV5-1 with TRBJ2-3; D might be TRBD2 (6 bases). V was trimmed by 1 base and J by 3 bases, leaving 15 bases between them. The CDR3 runs to 16 residues. Germline V gene sequence: CDR1 SGHRS, CDR2 YFSETQ. Here the CDR3 DNA reads TGCGCCAGCAGCTTGTTAGCGGAGATAGGTACAGATACGCAGTATTTT. This codes for CASSLLAEIGTDTQYF.

The V and J genes are TRBV7-3 and TRBJ2-1; 11 positions agree with TRBD2. CDR3 length: 16 amino acids. Germline V lookup: CDR1 SGHTA, CDR2 FQGTGA. V was pared by 5 bases and J by 3 bases, with 6 bases of the junction left unmatched. The DNA for the CDR3 is TGTGCCAGCAGCGCAAGACTAGCGGGAAGCTACAATGAGCAGTTCTTC. Translation: CASSARLAGSYNEQFF.

The CDR3 nucleotides are TGCGCCAGCAGCAAGACAGGGGCGAACTATGGCTACACCTTC. This gives the protein CASSKTGANYGYTF. The V gene is TRBV5-1, the J gene TRBJ1-2; 8 bases line up with TRBD1. Looked up from germline, CDR1 is SGHRS and CDR2 is YFSETQ. V trimming: 4 bases; J trimming: 2 bases; junction bases outside the gene matches: 4. The length of the CDR3 is 14 residues.

The count of this clone is one. The chain links TRBV7-3 to TRBJ2-1, with 10 positions matching TRBD2. V shed 4 bases, J shed 9 bases, and the junction held 6 bases outside the gene matches. The CDR3 is 14 amino acids. Looked up from germline, CDR1 is SGHTA and CDR2 is FQGTGA. CDR3 nucleotides: TGTGCCAGCAGCTCCCTAGCGGGAGCTGTTGAGCAGTTCTTC. Protein sequence: CASSSLAGAVEQFF.